The TCR beta chain described here comes from a study of response to subunit inactivated influenza vaccine. At least ten counts were recorded for this clonotype. The antigen remains unidentified. Overall study results and limits: Every seasonal influenza vaccination brings in few new T cells, the authors suggested.

TCRdb recomputed calls from the RT-PCR reads with MiXCR, one row per CDR3 protein. The repertoire consists of roughly 460,000 distinct CDR3 sequences, with roughly 11% occurring once and the leading ten covering about an eighth. Source: PBMCs from blood, taken around seven weeks after vaccination. The TCR was taken from a man aged 50-59 years who received an inactivated influenza vaccine.

The CDR3 region is CASSLSGSASYEQYF. The CDR3 nucleotides are TGTGCCAGCAGTTTAAGCGGGAGCGCTTCTTACGAGCAGTACTTC. This chain joins TRBV12-3 or TRBV12-4 and TRBJ2-7; 8 bases line up with TRBD2. The J segment lost 4 bases and the V segment lost 2 bases, leaving 7 bases of the junction unmatched. This CDR3 comprises 15 residues.